Shown below are 5 T cell receptor beta chains from a single sample sequenced in a study of tumor-infiltrating lymphocytes in primary liver carcinoma. Production of TCR beta cDNA used around 500 ng total RNA together with a constant-region primer. Three-round nested multiplex PCR performed with slightly modified ARM-PCR produced the TCR beta libraries. Two initial PCR rounds of 10 to 11 cycles each paired TRBV1-TRBV30 forward primers with a C-beta reverse primer. TCRdb re-derived calls from the multiplex PCR reads in MiXCR, one entry per CDR3 protein. The top ten hold approximately 9% of the sample, which has approximately 310,000 distinct CDR3 sequences, more than 55% seen once. Germline DNA was also extracted, and blood RNA derived from unsorted whole blood. Sequencing input: peripheral blood. The receptors shown here come from a man aged 35 to 55 with primary liver carcinoma and hepatitis B virus infection.

This clonotype was picked up one time. The chain combines TRBV28 with TRBJ1-2; 7 bases align to TRBD1. The CDR3 is 14 amino acids. V was pared by 7 bases and J by 9 bases, with 14 bases of the junction left unmatched. Per germline, CDR1 MDHEN and CDR2 SYDVKM. In DNA form, the CDR3 reads TGTGCCAGCACCCAAACCGGGACAGACATTAGCTACACCTTC. It translates to CASTQTGTDISYTF.

Concerning this clonotype: No conserved phenylalanine or tryptophan is present at the end of the CDR3, so a read error is the likely explanation. The chain joins TRBV30 to TRBJ2-2, with TRBD2 identical over 7 bases. The trim removed 5 bases at V and 10 bases at J, leaving 10 bases unmatched. CDR3 size: 13 residues. CDR1 and CDR2 from the germline V gene are GTSNPN and SVGIG (reference sequence). The CDR3 region has the DNA TGTGCCTGGCGGCGGGAGCGGTTCGCGGAGCTGTTTTCT. This encodes CAWRRERFAELFS.

CDR3 DNA: TGTGCCAGCAGTGAAGGGCGGGCACGTCGTGGGGATACGCAGTATTTT. Translating gives CASSEGRARRGDTQYF. V and J are TRBV25-1 and TRBJ2-3; D might be TRBD2 (5 bases). Germline V gene lookup returns CDR1 MGHDK and CDR2 SYGVNS. The CDR3 length is 16 residues. V lost 2 bases, J lost 6 bases, and 18 bases lay in between.

Concerning this clonotype itself: This sequence may be a read error, since a much larger clone differs from it by one base. The V gene is TRBV6-1, the J gene TRBJ2-1; no clear D gene. CDR3 size: 17 residues. Looked up from germline, CDR1 is MNHNS and CDR2 is SASEGT. V dropped 0 bases and J dropped 0 bases, with 12 bases sitting between them. The CDR3 here is CASSEAPLSSSYNEQFF. Written as DNA, the CDR3 is TGTGCCAGCAGTGAAGCTCCACTATCGAGCTCCTACAATGAGCAGTTCTTC.

The chain links TRBV5-4 to TRBJ1-4; TRBD1 matches at 11 bases. CDR1 is SGHNT and CDR2 is YYREEE in the germline V gene (reference sequence). CDR3 length: 17 residues. V lost 5 bases, J lost 8 bases, and 14 bases stayed unmatched. The CDR3 sequence is CASRSTLGQGAPEKLFF. The CDR3 DNA reads as TGTGCCAGCAGATCGACCCTCGGACAGGGGGCGCCCGAAAAACTGTTTTTT.